These T cell receptor beta chains were read from a single sample in a study of shared clonotypes between healthy human individuals. Here immunoSEQ multiplex PCR was the method, and the copy in TCRdb shows in-frame clones only, minus some. The sample carries about 330,000 clones, roughly 87% recorded once. Specimen: memory CD8+ T cells sorted from blood. All receptors derive from a man aged 18-30 years in good health. Each CDR3 is given with its conserved first and last residue. Fields, in order: clone size, J gene, D gene, V gene, CDR3 DNA, CDR3 protein. The D gene is left open where the match is weak. Expanded clones are given a class, and other clones once, few, many or no size at all.

>.|TRBJ2-5|TRBD2|TRBV30
TGTGCCTGGGGACTAGCTGGCGAGACCCAGTACTTC
CAWGLAGETQYF
>.|TRBJ2-3|.|TRBV5-4
TGTGCCAGCAGTTTTCCTACGGGAAGCACAGATACGCAGTATTTT
CASSFPTGSTDTQYF
>.|TRBJ1-1|.|TRBV2
TGTGCCAGCAGTGAAGGACGGTCGATGAACACTGAAGCTTTCTTT
CASSEGRSMNTEAFF
>once|TRBJ2-7|.|TRBV13
TGTGCCAGCAGCCCTGGACTAAACGAGCAGTACTTC
CASSPGLNEQYF
>.|TRBJ2-7|TRBD2|TRBV5-1
TGCGCCAGCAGCTCCAGCGGGATCTCCTACGAGCAGTACTTC
CASSSSGISYEQYF
>.|TRBJ2-7|.|TRBV2
TGTGCCAGCACGGGCGATTCGCCCTACGAGCAGTACTTC
CASTGDSPYEQYF
>.|TRBJ2-1|.|TRBV5-1
TGCGCCAGCAGCTTATCTACAGCTCTATACAATGAGCAGTTCTTC
CASSLSTALYNEQFF
>.|TRBJ2-7|.|TRBV7-6
TGTGCCAGCAGCTTAATCCCAGAGACCTTGGGCGAGCAGTACTTC
CASSLIPETLGEQYF
>.|TRBJ1-2|.|TRBV29-1
TGCAGCGTTGAAAGTGCAGGGAGCGGCTACACCTTC
CSVESAGSGYTF
>.|TRBJ2-2|TRBD1|TRBV14
TGTGCCAGCAGCGTCCGACAGGGATACAACACCGGGGAGCTGTTTTTT
CASSVRQGYNTGELFF
>.|TRBJ2-3|.|TRBV5-6
TGTGCCAGCAGCTCCCTGATCGGGGGAGACTACGCAGATACGCAGTATTTT
CASSSLIGGDYADTQYF
>.|TRBJ1-1|.|TRBV4-2
TGTGCCAGCAGCCGGGACGGAACGAACACTGAAGCTTTCTTT
CASSRDGTNTEAFF
>.|TRBJ1-2|TRBD1|TRBV19
TGTGCCAGTAGTAAGGAGGGGGCTGTTGGCTACACCTTC
CASSKEGAVGYTF
>.|TRBJ2-3|.|TRBV7-2
TGTGCCAGCAGCTCCGGATATTATTTT
CASSSGYYF
>.|TRBJ2-7|TRBD1|TRBV4-1
TGCGCCAGCAGCCAAGAAGGGACAGGCTTCTACGAGCAGTACTTC
CASSQEGTGFYEQYF
>few|TRBJ2-1|TRBD2|TRBV10-3
TGTGCCATCAGTGTCGCGGGGGAGCGTTTAGGGGATGAGCAGTTCTTC
CAISVAGERLGDEQFF
>once|TRBJ1-2|.|TRBV13
TGTGCCAGCAGCTTTGTGGGGGAATCAGTCTATGGCTACACCTTC
CASSFVGESVYGYTF
>.|TRBJ2-5|TRBD2|TRBV4-1
TGCGCCAGCAGCCGGGGGGGGCAAGAGACCCAGTACTTC
CASSRGGQETQYF
>.|TRBJ1-1|.|TRBV6-5
TGTGCCAGCAGTCACCACCTCTGGAGCACTGAAGCTTTCTTT
CASSHHLWSTEAFF
>few|TRBJ2-7|.|TRBV7-9
TGTGCCAGCAGCTCGGCCGATGGCGGGGTCAGCTCCTACGAGCAGTACTTC
CASSSADGGVSSYEQYF
>.|TRBJ2-5|.|TRBV4-1
TGCGCCAGCAGCCACTCCCCAGTGGCCAGGGAGGAGGAGACCCAGTACTTC
CASSHSPVAREEETQYF
>.|TRBJ1-5|.|TRBV6-6
TGTGCCAGCAATCGGTTAGCCCAGAGCAATCAGCCCCAGCATTTT
CASNRLAQSNQPQHF